What follows are 20 T cell receptor beta chains derived from one specimen sequenced in a study of OX40 agonist ivuxolimab in advanced cancers. Repertoires were generated with immunoSEQ multiplex PCR, while TCRdb's copy carries only in-frame clones and drops some. The sample yields roughly 55,000 clones, approximately 83% seen once. The sample was CD4+ or CD8+ T cells sorted from blood, taken in a trial of the OX40 agonist ivuxolimab. The receptors come from an adult with an advanced solid tumor such as melanoma, head and neck, liver or kidney cancer.

The V gene is TRBV4-3, the J gene TRBJ2-7; D is uncertain. Per the germline V gene, CDR1 is LGHNA and CDR2 is YSLEER. The CDR3 has 14 residues. Trimming stripped 0 bases from V and 2 bases from J, with 8 bases between. This chain's CDR3 is CASSQEYATYEQYF. CDR3 coding DNA: TGCGCCAGCAGCCAAGAGTATGCAACCTACGAGCAGTACTTC.

V usage is TRBV2 and J usage is TRBJ2-3; 10 positions match TRBD1. This CDR3 region has 18 residues. Germline V gene sequence: CDR1 SNHLY, CDR2 FYNNEI. V lost 7 bases, J lost 0 bases, and 13 bases stayed unmatched. CDR3 in amino acids: CASTDRGQVIVSTDTQYF. CDR3 DNA sequence: TGTGCCAGCACTGACAGGGGGCAGGTAATAGTCAGCACAGATACGCAGTATTTT.

This chain links TRBV28 with TRBJ2-3; D is perhaps TRBD2 (6 bases). V shed 5 bases and J shed 6 bases, with 15 bases lying between them. The length of the CDR3 is 14 residues. CDR1 and CDR2 (germline): MDHEN, SYDVKM. The CDR3 loop reads CASSPRLDLDTQYF. Here the CDR3 DNA reads TGTGCCAGCAGTCCCCGACTAGATCTGGATACGCAGTATTTT.

The V gene is TRBV5-4, the J gene TRBJ2-7; 8 positions match TRBD1. After removal of 4 bases from V and 5 bases from J, the junction contained 11 bases not matched to a gene. The CDR3 covers 15 residues. Germline loops: CDR1 SGHNT, CDR2 YYREEE (reference sequence). CDR3 loop: CASSGDRGKPHEQYF. DNA of the CDR3: TGTGCCAGCAGCGGTGACAGGGGTAAGCCCCACGAGCAGTACTTC.

The chain uses TRBV19 and TRBJ1-5; D is perhaps TRBD1 (5 bases). The CDR3 totals 17 residues. Germline CDR1 is LNHDA and CDR2 is SQIVND (reference sequence). Trimming cost V 3 bases and J 4 bases, with 19 bases left between them. For the CDR3, the DNA is TGTGCCAGTAGTATTTCAGGGTGGCGGGTCCTGAATCAGCCCCAGCATTTT. Protein sequence: CASSISGWRVLNQPQHF.

The chain combines TRBV6-5 with TRBJ2-1, with TRBD2 identical over 7 bases. The CDR3 covers 12 residues. V lost 5 bases and J lost 9; bases outside the gene matches: 4. Germline V lookup: CDR1 MNHEY, CDR2 SVGAGI. CDR3 sequence: CASSGGEGEQFF. The DNA of the CDR3 is TGTGCCAGCAGTGGGGGGGAGGGTGAGCAGTTCTTC.

The chain has TRBV11-2 and TRBJ2-7; D perhaps matches TRBD1 (5 bases). This CDR3 is 17 amino acids long. V shed 4 bases and J shed 2 bases, with 21 bases lying between them. The germline V gene has CDR1 SGHAT and CDR2 FQNNGV. CDR3 sequence: CASSSEFWGQGTYEQYF. The CDR3, as DNA: TGTGCCAGCAGCTCCGAATTTTGGGGCCAGGGAACCTACGAGCAGTACTTC.

The rearrangement uses TRBV5-6 and TRBJ1-6; D is undetermined. Germline V gene sequence: CDR1 SGHDT, CDR2 YYEEEE. Trimming stripped 4 bases from V and 5 bases from J, with 7 bases between. This CDR3 spans 13 amino acids. The CDR3 DNA reads as TGTGCCAGCAGCCACCCCGATAATTCACCCCTCCACTTT. Translated: CASSHPDNSPLHF. Using reference TRBV5-6 and TRBJ1-6 for the parts outside the CDR3, the full variable domain is DAGVTQSPTHLIKTRGQQVTLRCSPKSGHDTVSWYQQALGQGPQFIFQYYEEEERQRGNFPDRFSGHQFPNYSSELNVNALLLGDSALYLCASSHPDNSPLHFGNGTRLTVT.

This clone was counted once. The chain is built from TRBV27 and TRBJ2-1, with D possibly TRBD2 on 6 matching bases. With 3 bases removed from V and 5 bases from J, the gap between germline ends came to 8 bases. This CDR3 comprises 13 residues. CDR1 is MNHEY and CDR2 is SMNVEV in the germline V gene (reference sequence). The CDR3 loop reads CASSFGLNNEQFF. In DNA, the CDR3 is TGTGCCAGCAGTTTCGGACTAAACAATGAGCAGTTCTTC.

The chain combines TRBV28 with TRBJ1-5; 7 bases align to TRBD1. The trim removed 8 bases at V and 5 bases at J, leaving 9 bases unmatched. CDR3 length: 14 residues. Germline V gene data show CDR1 as MDHEN and CDR2 as SYDVKM. The CDR3 DNA sequence: TGTGCCAGCCTCCAACAGGGGACTTATCAGCCCCAGCATTTT. It yields the protein CASLQQGTYQPQHF.

The chain combines TRBV9 with TRBJ2-7, with 7 nucleotides matching TRBD1. This CDR3 has 16 amino acids. Germline CDR1 reads SGDLS; CDR2 reads YYNGEE. J gave up 0 bases and V 0 bases, and 6 bases lay outside the gene matches. In DNA, the CDR3 is TGTGCCAGCAGCGTAGCTTTGGACAGGAGCTCCTACGAGCAGTACTTC. Its translation is CASSVALDRSSYEQYF. Filled out from reference TRBV9 and TRBJ2-7, the complete variable domain reads DSGVTQTPKHLITATGQRVTLRCSPRSGDLSVYWYQQSLDQGLQFLIQYYNGEERAKGNILERFSAQQFPDLHSELNLSSLELGDSALYFCASSVALDRSSYEQYFGPGTRLTVT.

V usage is TRBV9 and J usage is TRBJ1-2; D call uncertain. In germline, CDR1 is SGDLS, CDR2 YYNGEE. Trimming shortened V by 7 bases and J by 2 bases, and 3 bases separated the two germline ends. The length of the CDR3 is 10 residues. The CDR3 DNA reads as TGTGCCAGCGGGAACTATGGCTACACCTTC. Its translation: CASGNYGYTF.

As concerns this clone: An end of the junction differs from the germline gene, which may be a read error. Other DNA variants within this sample encode the same CDR3. The J gene is TRBJ2-2, the V gene TRBV29-1; no clear D. The CDR3 runs 12 residues. Germline V CDR1 and CDR2: SQVTM, ANQGSEA. The CDR3 spells CSVVGRSGELFF. The CDR3 region has the DNA TGCAGCGTTGTGGGCAGATCCGGAGAGCTGTTTTTT.

This rearrangement joins TRBV19 to TRBJ1-1, with TRBD1 identical over 7 bases. Per germline, CDR1 LNHDA and CDR2 SQIVND (reference sequence). Unmatched junction bases numbered 13, after V lost 8 bases and J lost 4 bases. This CDR3 is built from 15 residues. This chain's CDR3 is CASLSLVQGFTEAFF. The DNA of the CDR3 is TGTGCCAGTCTCTCTCTTGTACAGGGGTTCACTGAAGCTTTCTTT.

The chain has TRBV9 and TRBJ2-7; the D gene could be TRBD1 or TRBD2 (5 bases each). Germline loops: CDR1 SGDLS, CDR2 YYNGEE. V lost 4 bases and J lost 6, with 20 bases in between. The CDR3 is 15 residues long. CDR3 sequence reads: CASSRGTGPRGEQYF. As DNA, the CDR3 is TGTGCCAGCAGCCGGGGAACAGGCCCTAGAGGCGAGCAGTACTTC.

The J gene is TRBJ1-1, the V gene TRBV7-3, with 7 bases that match TRBD1. Germline V CDR1 and CDR2: SGHTA, FQGTGA. This CDR3 region has 15 residues. J was trimmed by 7 bases and V by 4 bases; bases with no gene match: 12. This CDR3 reads CASSSFATRDSEAFF. As DNA, the CDR3 is TGTGCCAGCAGCTCCTTTGCGACAAGGGACAGTGAAGCTTTCTTT.

This clone occurred a few times. The chain couples TRBV4-1 to TRBJ1-1, with D unclear. Germline-derived CDR1 and CDR2 are MGHRA and YSYEKL. V was shortened by 0 bases and J by 1 base, with 12 bases between the two germline ends. This CDR3 region has 16 residues. The CDR3 coding sequence is TGCGCCAGCAGCCAAGATTGGATGACTACGAACACTGAAGCTTTCTTT. Its translation is CASSQDWMTTNTEAFF.

Only one count was recorded for this clone. The chain joins TRBV4-1 to TRBJ1-2; D remains unclear. This CDR3 region has 17 residues. Germline V gene lookup returns CDR1 MGHRA and CDR2 YSYEKL. V was shortened by 0 bases and J by 3 bases, with 17 bases between the two germline ends. Written as DNA, the CDR3 is TGCGCCAGCAGCCAAGAAAGCGCTTTGAGGCGCGACTATGGCTACACCTTC. Translating gives CASSQESALRRDYGYTF.

This sequence joins TRBV27 and TRBJ1-5, with 7 bases fitting TRBD1. Germline V lookup: CDR1 MNHEY, CDR2 SMNVEV (reference sequence). V was pared by 4 bases and J by 2 bases, with 5 bases of the junction left unmatched. CDR3 length: 15 residues. The CDR3 protein is CASSWAGGGNQPQHF. CDR3 in DNA: TGTGCCAGCAGTTGGGCAGGGGGAGGCAATCAGCCCCAGCATTTT.

This clone was picked up one time. The chain joins TRBV7-6 to TRBJ2-7, with D perhaps matching TRBD2 (5 bases). Germline V gene data show CDR1 as SGHVS and CDR2 as FNYEAQ. The CDR3 is 15 residues long. V lost 5 bases to trimming and J lost 1 base, with 15 bases between them. CDR3 sequence (DNA): TGTGCCAGCAGCCCGCCGCCGGGGAGTTCCTACGAGCAGTACTTC. Translating gives CASSPPPGSSYEQYF.